The next 16 T cell receptor beta chains were all read from a single sample in a study of cytomegalovirus exposure and HLA in healthy donors. With 60 Vbeta and 13 Jbeta primers, the PCR was carried out. Repertoires were generated with immunoSEQ multiplex PCR, while TCRdb's copy carries only in-frame clones and drops some. The data show hundreds of thousands of clones, around nine tenths seen once. The specimen sequenced was PBMCs. These receptors were collected from a woman between 18 and 29 years old in good health and CMV-seronegative.

The chain joins TRBV18 to TRBJ1-1; D possibly corresponds to TRBD1 (5 bases). The germline V and J ends were trimmed by 4 bases and 3 bases, with 12 bases remaining between them. The CDR3 has 14 amino acids. The germline CDR1 and CDR2 sequences are KGHSH and LQKENI. The CDR3 sequence is CASSRSTGDTEAFF. In DNA, the CDR3 is TGTGCCAGCTCACGCAGTACGGGGGACACTGAAGCTTTCTTT. Using reference TRBV18 and TRBJ1-1 for the parts outside the CDR3, the full variable domain is NAGVMQNPRHLVRRRGQEARLRCSPMKGHSHVYWYRQLPEEGLKFMVYLQKENIIDESGMPKERFSAEFPKEGPSILRIQQVVRGDSAAYFCASSRSTGDTEAFFGQGTRLTVV.

V gene TRBV10-2 combines with J gene TRBJ1-2, with D hard to call. The CDR3 runs 11 residues. Germline loops: CDR1 WSHSY, CDR2 SAAADI. V lost 8 bases to trimming and J lost 6 bases, with 10 bases between them. CDR3 amino acids: CASSDQDGYTF. In nucleotides, the CDR3 is TGCGCCAGCTCCGACCAGGATGGCTACACCTTC.

The rearrangement uses TRBV2 and TRBJ1-3, with a possible D match to TRBD1 (5 bases). CDR1 and CDR2 from the germline V gene are SNHLY and FYNNEI. There are 17 residues in the CDR3. With 7 bases removed from V and 0 bases from J, the gap between germline ends came to 19 bases. In DNA form, the CDR3 reads TGTGCCAGCAAAAGACAGCCCTCGAAATACTCTGGAAACACCATATATTTT. Translating it yields CASKRQPSKYSGNTIYF.

The chain joins TRBV4-3 to TRBJ2-2; 7 nucleotides match TRBD2. The CDR3 totals 16 residues. Germline trimming cut 3 bases from V and 1 base from J; bases unmatched to any gene: 5. The germline V gene has CDR1 LGHNA and CDR2 YSLEER. This CDR3 reads CASSQDGRRNTGELFF. In nucleotides, the CDR3 is TGCGCCAGCAGCCAGGACGGGAGGAGGAACACCGGGGAGCTGTTTTTT.

The V call is TRBV6-5, the J call TRBJ1-3; no definite D call. The V end lost 8 bases, the J end lost 7 bases, and 12 bases lay between the germline ends. Germline CDR1 and CDR2: MNHEY and SVGAGI. This CDR3 spans 12 amino acids. Written as DNA, the CDR3 is TGTGCCAGCCGGGGAGGGTCTAACACCATATATTTT. Translating gives CASRGGSNTIYF.

CDR3 DNA sequence: TGCGCCAGCAGCCACGGCAAAGGGGCTAAAGCAACTAATGAAAAACTGTTTTTT. Translation gives CASSHGKGAKATNEKLFF. The V gene is TRBV4-1, the J gene TRBJ1-4; D perhaps matches TRBD1 (5 bases). The CDR3 length is 18 residues. CDR1 MGHRA and CDR2 YSYEKL come from the germline V gene. V was shortened by 3 bases and J by 0 bases, with 17 bases between the two germline ends.

This clone was counted between two and nine times. The J gene is TRBJ1-1, the V gene TRBV5-1, with 10 bases that match TRBD1. The CDR3 is 14 residues long. The ends lost 5 bases at V and 5 bases at J; junction bases unmatched: 6. Germline CDR1 is SGHRS and CDR2 is YFSETQ. Here the CDR3 DNA reads TGCGCCAGCAGGTTTGGGACAGGGGTTACTGAAGCTTTCTTT. Its translation: CASRFGTGVTEAFF.

CDR3 in amino acids: CASSLLGFNTDTQYF. Here the CDR3 DNA reads TGCGCCAGCAGCCTCCTAGGATTTAACACAGATACGCAGTATTTT. V is TRBV5-1 and J is TRBJ2-3; D is uncertain. Germline lookup yields CDR1 SGHRS and CDR2 YFSETQ. The CDR3 has 15 amino acids. Trimming stripped 4 bases from V and 2 bases from J, with 14 bases between.

V gene TRBV5-5 combines with J gene TRBJ2-1, with TRBD2 matching over 10 bases. The CDR3 extends over 17 amino acids. V dropped 4 bases and J dropped 7; count of bases not matched to a gene: 14. CDR1 is SGHKS and CDR2 is YYEKEE in the germline V gene (reference sequence). The CDR3 bases are TGTGCCAGCAGCCCCGCGCGGGCTAGCGGGAGTGGGAATGAGCAGTTCTTC. It yields the protein CASSPARASGSGNEQFF. Supplemented by reference TRBV5-5 and TRBJ2-1, the full variable domain reads DAGVTQSPTHLIKTRGQQVTLRCSPISGHKSVSWYQQVLGQGPQFIFQYYEKEERGRGNFPDRFSARQFPNYSSELNVNALLLGDSALYLCASSPARASGSGNEQFFGPGTRLTVL.

The chain couples TRBV29-1 to TRBJ1-2; the D is unclear. The CDR3 is 14 residues long. The germline V gene has CDR1 SQVTM and CDR2 ANQGSEA. V lost 6 bases to trimming and J lost 5 bases, with 19 bases between them. CDR3 DNA sequence: TGCAGCGTCTTAGGAACTAAGGGAGGGTATGGCTACACCTTC. The encoded protein is CSVLGTKGGYGYTF.

The chain employs TRBV11-2 and TRBJ2-1, with 7 bases matching TRBD2. The germline gives CDR1 SGHAT, CDR2 FQNNGV. This CDR3 has 11 amino acids. Trimming took 5 bases from V and 8 from J; bases not matched to a gene: 0. Here the CDR3 DNA reads TGTGCCAGCAGCCGGGGGGATGAGCAGTTCTTC. Encoded protein: CASSRGDEQFF.

This sequence joins TRBV27 and TRBJ1-1, with a tentative D call TRBD1 (5 bases). Germline V CDR1 and CDR2: MNHEY, SMNVEV (reference sequence). This CDR3 has 17 residues. Deletions cut 8 bases from V and 4 bases from J, with 26 bases between. The CDR3 loop is CASGSSPGGGRATEAFF. The CDR3 region has the DNA TGTGCCAGCGGCTCTAGCCCGGGGGGAGGTCGGGCCACTGAAGCTTTCTTT.

The chain recombines TRBV11-3 with TRBJ2-2; 8 bases map to TRBD1. The germline V gene encodes CDR1 SGHNT and CDR2 YENEEA. Trimming removed 5 bases from V and 2 bases from J; junction bases left unmatched: 7. This CDR3 is 16 amino acids long. This chain's CDR3 is CASSNRGAANTGELFF. CDR3 in DNA: TGTGCCAGCAGCAACAGGGGGGCGGCAAACACCGGGGAGCTGTTTTTT.

The rearrangement joins TRBV2 to TRBJ2-1, with a tentative D call TRBD2 (7 bases). Between the trimmed V and J ends, which lost 3 bases and 0 bases, there was a span of 24 bases. Per the germline V gene, CDR1 is SNHLY and CDR2 is FYNNEI. The CDR3 runs to 20 residues. CDR3 DNA: TGTGCCAGCAGTGATATCGGGGGGACAAGTCGCCTTAGCTCCTACAATGAGCAGTTCTTC. Its protein is CASSDIGGTSRLSSYNEQFF.

The chain recombines TRBV4-2 with TRBJ1-5, with TRBD1 identical over 7 bases. CDR1 and CDR2 (germline): LGHNA, YNFKEQ. The trim removed 0 bases at V and 6 bases at J, leaving 8 bases unmatched. This CDR3 comprises 16 residues. The CDR3 DNA reads TGTGCCAGCAGCCAAGAGGAGGGGGCGGGGGGTCAGCCCCAGCATTTT. The encoded protein is CASSQEEGAGGQPQHF.

The chain employs TRBV10-2 and TRBJ2-7; D remains unclear. The CDR3 is made up of 11 amino acids. Per germline, CDR1 WSHSY and CDR2 SAAADI. Deletions cut 4 bases from V and 9 bases from J, with 10 bases between. CDR3 sequence (DNA): TGCGCCAGCAGTGTGGTTTCGGGGCAGTACTTC. It codes for CASSVVSGQYF.